The 17 T cell receptor beta chains in this list originate from one sample, sequenced in a study of shared clonotypes between healthy human individuals. Produced via immunoSEQ multiplex PCR; TCRdb's table is partial and in-frame only. The repertoire consists of about 1.1 million clones, with roughly 80% occurring once and the leading ten covering about 0.94%. What was sequenced was memory CD4+ T cells from PBMCs. Indicated subset: CD45RA-negative fraction. These receptors came from a man younger than 30 in good health. Some clones in this sample may be carry-over from other donors' samples.

The chain carries TRBV5-6 and TRBJ1-1, with TRBD1 as a possible D gene (5 bases). Trimming stripped 2 bases from V and 5 bases from J, with 16 bases between. CDR1 is SGHDT and CDR2 is YYEEEE in the germline V gene. The CDR3 consists of 15 residues. The CDR3 sequence is CASSLDPGVETEAFF. The CDR3 bases are TGTGCCAGCAGCTTAGATCCGGGGGTAGAAACTGAAGCTTTCTTT. Full variable domain (missing parts from reference TRBV5-6 and TRBJ1-1): DAGVTQSPTHLIKTRGQQVTLRCSPKSGHDTVSWYQQALGQGPQFIFQYYEEEERQRGNFPDRFSGHQFPNYSSELNVNALLLGDSALYLCASSLDPGVETEAFFGQGTRLTVV.

The chain employs TRBV5-1 and TRBJ2-7; 10 bases are shared with TRBD2. Germline assignment: CDR1 SGHRS and CDR2 YFSETQ. V lost 2 bases to trimming and J lost 3 bases; unmatched junction nucleotides: 2. The CDR3 length is 14 residues. CDR3 in amino acids: CASSFRTSGYEQYF. CDR3 sequence (DNA): TGCGCCAGCAGCTTTAGGACTAGCGGCTACGAGCAGTACTTC. Using reference TRBV5-1 and TRBJ2-7 for the parts outside the CDR3, the full variable domain is KAGVTQTPRYLIKTRGQQVTLSCSPISGHRSVSWYQQTPGQGLQFLFEYFSETQRNKGNFPGRFSGRQFSNSRSEMNVSTLELGDSALYLCASSFRTSGYEQYFGPGTRLTVT.

This clone was counted ten times or more. Other DNA variants within this sample encode the same CDR3. The chain has TRBV5-1 and TRBJ1-2; no firm D call. Trimming removed 0 bases at V and 1 base at J, with 7 bases between. The CDR3 has 14 amino acids. CDR1 is SGHRS, CDR2 YFSETQ, per germline. Here the CDR3 DNA reads TGCGCCAGCAGCTTGGAGAGCGTTAACTATGGCTACACCTTC. Its translation: CASSLESVNYGYTF.

This clone was counted once. This rearrangement joins TRBV9 to TRBJ2-7; a weak D match, TRBD1 (5 bases). CDR1 SGDLS and CDR2 YYNGEE come from the germline V gene. Trimming shortened V by 0 bases and J by 2 bases, and 12 bases separated the two germline ends. The CDR3 extends over 15 amino acids. DNA of the CDR3: TGTGCCAGCAGCGTAGCCGACAGCTGGGCCTACGAGCAGTACTTC. Residues: CASSVADSWAYEQYF.

The rearrangement uses TRBV7-2 and TRBJ1-1; tentatively, D is TRBD1 (5 bases). CDR1 is SGHTA, CDR2 FQGNSA, per germline. The ends were cut back, 2 bases at V and 8 bases at J, with 12 bases in the middle. This CDR3 has 13 amino acids. The CDR3 reads CASSLYSRTEAFF. The CDR3 nucleotides are TGTGCCAGCAGCTTATACTCCAGGACAGAAGCTTTCTTT.

The chain combines TRBV29-1 with TRBJ2-5; no reliable D call. Trimming cost V 6 bases and J 5 bases, with 13 bases left between them. The CDR3 spans 12 residues. CDR1 SQVTM and CDR2 ANQGSEA come from the germline V gene. DNA for the CDR3: TGCAGCGTGGGAAATCCAAGTGAGACCCAGTACTTC. Amino acids: CSVGNPSETQYF.

The chain recombines TRBV19 with TRBJ2-7; a possible D gene is TRBD2 (6 bases). CDR1 LNHDA and CDR2 SQIVND come from the germline V gene (reference sequence). The CDR3 covers 14 residues. The germline V and J ends were trimmed by 5 bases and 2 bases, with 13 bases remaining between them. Written as DNA, the CDR3 is TGTGCCAGTAGTGTGCGGGGCCCTACCTACGAGCAGTACTTC. It translates to CASSVRGPTYEQYF. Together with reference TRBV19 and TRBJ2-7, the CDR3 gives the full variable domain: DGGITQSPKYLFRKEGQNVTLSCEQNLNHDAMYWYRQDPGQGLRLIYYSQIVNDFQKGDIAEGYSVSREKKESFPLTVTSAQKNPTAFYLCASSVRGPTYEQYFGPGTRLTVT.

The V gene is TRBV5-1, the J gene TRBJ2-1; possibly TRBD2 for D (6 bases). The CDR3 totals 16 residues. V was trimmed by 0 bases and J by 3 bases, leaving 13 bases between them. Germline loops: CDR1 SGHRS, CDR2 YFSETQ. CDR3 amino acids: CASSLVSGAVYNEQFF. The CDR3, as DNA: TGCGCCAGCAGCTTGGTCTCGGGAGCTGTCTACAATGAGCAGTTCTTC.

The chain recombines TRBV5-6 with TRBJ1-1, with TRBD1 as a possible D gene (5 bases). V lost 4 bases to trimming and J lost 4 bases, with 17 bases between them. There are 15 residues in the CDR3. Per the germline V gene, CDR1 is SGHDT and CDR2 is YYEEEE. CDR3 in amino acids: CASSDRSTGLTEAFF. As DNA, the CDR3 is TGTGCCAGCAGCGATAGGAGTACAGGCCTCACTGAAGCTTTCTTT.

This clone has just a few counts. Distinct nucleotide sequences in the sample also encode this CDR3. The rearrangement uses TRBV4-2 and TRBJ2-5; TRBD2 agrees at 10 bases. With V trimmed by 1 base and J by 3 bases, 14 bases remained unmatched. Germline lookup yields CDR1 LGHNA and CDR2 YNFKEQ. The CDR3 is made up of 19 amino acids. CDR3 region: CASSQVGAGGPGIEETQYF. The CDR3 region has the DNA TGTGCCAGCAGCCAAGTGGGAGCGGGAGGGCCGGGTATAGAAGAGACCCAGTACTTC.

With regard to this clone: Other DNA sequences in this sample translate to the same CDR3. This chain joins TRBV30 and TRBJ1-1; D possibly corresponds to TRBD1 (6 bases). Germline V gene data show CDR1 as GTSNPN and CDR2 as SVGIG (reference sequence). The CDR3 totals 11 residues. V shed 4 bases and J shed 11 bases, with 14 bases lying between them. In DNA, the CDR3 is TGTGCCTGGATAGGGGGGCGAGAGGCTTTCTTT. Its translation is CAWIGGREAFF.

The chain couples TRBV2 to TRBJ2-7, with D perhaps matching TRBD1 (6 bases). Trimming removed 4 bases at V and 3 bases at J, with 10 bases between. CDR3 length: 13 residues. Germline V gene sequence: CDR1 SNHLY, CDR2 FYNNEI. This CDR3 is CASSVGQYYEQYF. CDR3 DNA sequence: TGTGCCAGCAGTGTCGGACAGTACTACGAGCAGTACTTC.

The chain couples TRBV30 to TRBJ1-1; the D gene is possibly TRBD1 (6 bases). Germline V gives CDR1 GTSNPN, CDR2 SVGIG (reference sequence). The length of the CDR3 is 15 residues. The V and J ends lost 4 bases and 0 bases respectively, with 15 bases between them. For the CDR3, the DNA is TGTGCCTGGACTCGCGGGGGCGGAGTGAACACTGAAGCTTTCTTT. Amino acid sequence: CAWTRGGGVNTEAFF.

The gene calls are TRBV9 and TRBJ2-5, with TRBD2 matching over 10 bases. Trimming cost V 4 bases and J 5 bases; bases outside gene matches: 11. Germline V gene lookup returns CDR1 SGDLS and CDR2 YYNGEE. CDR3 length: 16 amino acids. CDR3 nucleotides: TGTGCCAGCAGCTTTGGGCTAGCGGGAGCCTGGGAGACCCAGTACTTC. Translating gives CASSFGLAGAWETQYF.

The chain recombines TRBV27 with TRBJ1-1; TRBD1 is a possible D gene (5 bases). V lost 5 bases and J 10 bases, leaving 14 bases between the germline ends. The length of the CDR3 is 12 residues. Germline V gene data show CDR1 as MNHEY and CDR2 as SMNVEV (reference sequence). CDR3: CASSRDGAGAFF. Written as DNA, the CDR3 is TGTGCCAGCAGTCGGGACGGGGCTGGAGCTTTCTTT.

This rearrangement joins TRBV19 to TRBJ2-5; 7 bases agree with TRBD2. This CDR3 has 14 residues. Germline trimming cut 4 bases from V and 5 bases from J; bases unmatched to any gene: 7. Looked up from germline, CDR1 is LNHDA and CDR2 is SQIVND (reference sequence). CDR3 sequence reads: CASSTGGIGETQYF. Here the CDR3 DNA reads TGTGCCAGTAGTACCGGGGGGATAGGGGAGACCCAGTACTTC. The whole variable domain, filled in from reference TRBV19 and TRBJ2-5, reads DGGITQSPKYLFRKEGQNVTLSCEQNLNHDAMYWYRQDPGQGLRLIYYSQIVNDFQKGDIAEGYSVSREKKESFPLTVTSAQKNPTAFYLCASSTGGIGETQYFGPGTRLLVL.

The CDR3: CASSSWGGGRAGTDTQYF. Here the CDR3 DNA reads TGTGCCAGCAGTAGCTGGGGGGGCGGGAGGGCCGGCACAGATACGCAGTATTTT. The V call is TRBV27, the J call TRBJ2-3, with 9 bases fitting TRBD2. The CDR3 is 18 amino acids. Germline assignment: CDR1 MNHEY and CDR2 SMNVEV (reference sequence). The junction had 13 bases not matched to a gene; V was cut back by 5 bases and J by 1 base.